These 21 T cell receptor beta chains share one sample of origin, sequenced in a study of T-cell reconstitution after alpha-beta-depleted transplantation in children (dated by TCRdb to 2016 to 2017). The sample's treatment or condition label, in plain terms: allogeneic hematopoietic cell transplantation with graft depleted of TCRalphabeta T cells and CD19 B cells. The library was prepared using PCR. The sequencing machine was an Illumina HiSeq 2500. TCR libraries were prepared with molecular barcoding, using unique molecular identifiers to normalize TCRbeta repertoire quantification. The raw public reads went through TCRdb reprocessing: fastp at Q25, MiXCR clone calling, in-frame beta chains kept. Every CDR3 protein is listed once, alongside the most common genes and DNA of its rows. The sample has 250,000 to 300,000 distinct CDR3 sequences on record, around 10% of them singletons. Of the sample, about 20% falls within the top ten clones.

This material consisted of peripheral blood, taken 180 days after TCRalphabeta/CD19-depleted stem cell transplant. These receptor sequences come from a male patient aged 2 to 10 who had a stem cell transplant for chronic granulomatous disease, so the T cells may come from the graft donor.

The rearrangement uses TRBV28 and TRBJ2-2; D possibly corresponds to TRBD1 (6 bases). Germline lookup yields CDR1 MDHEN and CDR2 SYDVKM. The CDR3 is made up of 15 amino acids. The V end was cut by 2 bases, the J end by 4 bases, with 11 bases between. The DNA of the CDR3 is TGTGCCAGCAGTTTAGTACAGGGATTCACCGGGGAGCTGTTTTTT. This codes for CASSLVQGFTGELFF.

This clonotype has ten or more counts. The rearrangement links TRBV7-2 to TRBJ1-2; D gene uncertain. Trimming left V 7 bases short and J 3 bases short, with 12 bases between. From germline, CDR1 is SGHTA and CDR2 FQGNSA. The CDR3 spans 13 residues. This chain's CDR3 is CASTRRGHYGYTF. CDR3 in DNA: TGTGCCAGCACCCGTCGTGGCCACTATGGCTACACCTTC.

This clonotype was detected a few times. The gene calls are TRBV18 and TRBJ2-1; 9 bases are a match to TRBD2. The V and J ends lost 2 bases and 4 bases, in that order; junction bases with no gene match: 9. Germline CDR1 reads KGHSH; CDR2 reads LQKENI. This CDR3 comprises 17 residues. This chain's CDR3 is CASSPKQGLAPYNEQFF. The CDR3 DNA reads as TGTGCCAGCTCACCAAAACAGGGACTAGCCCCATACAATGAGCAGTTCTTC.

This clonotype occurred many times. The chain links TRBV27 to TRBJ2-1; D is unresolved. Germline V lookup: CDR1 MNHEY, CDR2 SMNVEV (reference sequence). The V and J ends lost 2 bases and 5 bases respectively, with 7 bases between them. CDR3 length: 13 residues. In DNA, the CDR3 is TGTGCCAGCAGTTTAACCGGAAACAATGAGCAGTTCTTC. Translating gives CASSLTGNNEQFF.

This clonotype was counted at least ten times. CDR3 sequence (DNA): TGTGCCAGCAGCCAAAACAGGGGAGGTCAGCCCCAGCATTTT. Amino acid sequence: CASSQNRGGQPQHF. This chain links TRBV28 with TRBJ1-5; 7 bases are a match to TRBD1. The CDR3 extends over 14 amino acids. Germline-derived CDR1 and CDR2 are MDHEN and SYDVKM. Losses at the gene ends were 6 bases for V and 6 bases for J; bases not matched to a gene: 8.

On this clonotype itself: A much larger clone sits a single nucleotide away, making a read error possible. The final CDR3 position lacks the conserved phenylalanine or tryptophan, pointing to a likely read error. The chain couples TRBV3-1 to TRBJ2-7, with TRBD2 identical over 9 bases. The CDR3 has 14 residues. The trim removed 1 base at V and 5 bases at J, leaving 3 bases unmatched. Germline values: CDR1 LGHDT, CDR2 YNNKEL (reference sequence). The CDR3 coding sequence is TGTGCCAGCAGCCAAGCCCTAGCGGGAAACGAGCAGTACCTC. It encodes CASSQALAGNEQYL.

This clonotype was counted many times. The chain uses TRBV5-1 and TRBJ1-4; D uncertain. The germline gives CDR1 SGHRS, CDR2 YFSETQ. V dropped 0 bases and J dropped 0 bases, with 6 bases sitting between them. The CDR3 runs to 15 residues. The CDR3 spells CASSLEGATNEKLFF. The CDR3 DNA reads TGCGCCAGCAGCTTGGAGGGAGCAACTAATGAAAAACTGTTTTTT.

This clonotype was seen repeatedly, ten times or more. V is TRBV20-1 and J is TRBJ2-1; 11 bases agree with TRBD1. This CDR3 has 14 residues. Germline trimming cut 3 bases from V and 7 bases from J; bases unmatched to any gene: 5. Per germline, CDR1 DFQATT and CDR2 SNEGSKA (reference sequence). CDR3 region: CSARLDRGLNEQFF. CDR3 DNA: TGCAGTGCTAGGCTGGACAGGGGGCTGAATGAGCAGTTCTTC.

This clonotype was counted many times. The gene calls are TRBV20-1 and TRBJ2-2; 11 bases are shared with TRBD2. The V gene end was trimmed by 6 bases and the J gene end by 5 bases; junction bases not matched to a gene: 8. CDR1 and CDR2 (germline): DFQATT, SNEGSKA (reference sequence). The CDR3 contains 15 residues. The CDR3 is CSAPISGRATGELFF. DNA of the CDR3: TGCAGTGCCCCGATTAGCGGGAGGGCGACCGGGGAGCTGTTTTTT.

Details on this clonotype: A much larger clone is a single base away; this may be a read error. The chain uses TRBV28 and TRBJ1-2; D is perhaps TRBD1 (6 bases). V lost 10 bases and J 0 bases, leaving 15 bases between the germline ends. In germline, CDR1 is MDHEN, CDR2 SYDVKM. CDR3 size: 14 residues. The CDR3 coding sequence is TGTGCCACCCCAGGACAGACCGCTAACTATGGCTACACCTTC. Protein product: CATPGQTANYGYTF.

V and J are TRBV29-1 and TRBJ2-1; a weak D match, TRBD2 (6 bases). Germline V gene lookup returns CDR1 SQVTM and CDR2 ANQGSEA. CDR3 length equals 14 residues. Trimming removed 1 base at V and 6 bases at J, with 13 bases between. The CDR3, as DNA: TGCAGCGTTGAAGGCGGGGTATGGAGCAATGAGCAGTTCTTC. Its protein is CSVEGGVWSNEQFF.

A word on this clonotype: A read error may be the cause here, since a much bigger clone is one base away. The J gene is TRBJ1-5, the V gene TRBV7-8, with 7 bases that match TRBD1. The CDR3 has 14 amino acids. CDR1 and CDR2 (germline): SGHVS, FQNEAQ. The CDR3 bases are TGTGCCAGCAGCTTTGACAGGGTGAGTCAGGCCCAGCATTTT. The encoded protein is CASSFDRVSQAQHF.

To note about this clonotype: This may stem from a read error, because a much larger clone lies one nucleotide away. A read error is likely, as this CDR3 ends without the conserved phenylalanine or tryptophan. The rearrangement uses TRBV20-1 and TRBJ2-3; D could derive from TRBD1 or TRBD2 (6 bases each). Deletions cut 2 bases from V and 5 bases from J, with 23 bases between. CDR1 is DFQATT, CDR2 SNEGSKA, per germline (reference sequence). The CDR3 spans 17 residues. The CDR3 sequence: CSARMGGPLRIVDTQYS. The CDR3 nucleotides read TGCAGTGCTAGAATGGGGGGCCCACTTCGTATCGTAGATACGCAGTATTCT.

The table lists this clonotype with many counts. The chain links TRBV12-3 or TRBV12-4 to TRBJ2-3; D tentatively reads TRBD1 or TRBD2 (8 bases each). The CDR3 loop spans 15 amino acids. Deletions cut 7 bases from V and 7 bases from J, with 21 bases between. DNA of the CDR3: TGTGCCAGCACCCCAGGGGGCGGGGGGACAAATACGCAGTATTTT. Its translation is CASTPGGGGTNTQYF.

The genes are TRBV19 and TRBJ2-3; D might be TRBD2 (5 bases). The CDR3 has 13 amino acids. CDR1 is LNHDA and CDR2 is SQIVND in the germline V gene (reference sequence). V was cut by 10 bases and J by 6 bases, with 17 bases left in between. The CDR3 spells CATSEGEGDTQYF. The CDR3 bases are TGTGCCACCTCCGAGGGAGAAGGGGATACGCAGTATTTT.

The table lists this clonotype with many counts. The chain carries TRBV6-5 and TRBJ2-7, with 9 bases lining up with TRBD1. The trim removed 4 bases at V and 1 base at J, leaving 8 bases unmatched. CDR1 and CDR2 (germline): MNHEY, SVGAGI. The CDR3 has 16 amino acids. Written as DNA, the CDR3 is TGTGCCAGCAGTTCCGGGGTTGGGACAGGGTCCTACGAGCAGTACTTC. This gives the protein CASSSGVGTGSYEQYF.

This clonotype was seen many times. The chain uses TRBV3-1 and TRBJ2-7; 8 bases are shared with TRBD1. The CDR3 totals 15 residues. The germline V gene encodes CDR1 LGHDT and CDR2 YNNKEL (reference sequence). The V segment lost 3 bases and the J segment 4 bases; nucleotides outside the gene matches: 8. For the CDR3, the DNA is TGTGCCAGCAGCCAGCCAAGGACAGGGACGTACGAGCAGTACTTC. Its protein is CASSQPRTGTYEQYF.

This clonotype was counted ten times or more. The V call is TRBV7-2, the J call TRBJ2-3; a possible D gene is TRBD1 (6 bases). V dropped 5 bases and J dropped 2 bases, with 14 bases sitting between them. This CDR3 is built from 15 residues. CDR1 and CDR2 from the germline V gene are SGHTA and FQGNSA. CDR3 loop: CASSLLGASTDTQYF. The CDR3 DNA sequence: TGTGCCAGCAGCCTTCTGGGGGCGTCCACAGATACGCAGTATTTT.

This clonotype was observed at least ten times. The gene calls are TRBV28 and TRBJ2-1, with no clear D. The V gene's germline CDR1 is MDHEN and CDR2 SYDVKM. V was shortened by 3 bases and J by 0 bases, with 9 bases between the two germline ends. CDR3 length equals 15 residues. In DNA form, the CDR3 reads TGTGCCAGCAGTTTTCCCTTTAACTCCTACAATGAGCAGTTCTTC. As protein: CASSFPFNSYNEQFF.

There are many counts of this clonotype. V and J are TRBV6-2 or TRBV6-3 and TRBJ2-3, with D uncertain. V lost 1 base to trimming and J lost 2 bases, with 7 bases between them. The CDR3 consists of 14 residues. Germline values: CDR1 MNHEY, CDR2 SVGEGT. In DNA form, the CDR3 reads TGTGCCAGCAGTTACTGGCTAAACACAGATACGCAGTATTTT. Encoded protein: CASSYWLNTDTQYF.

This clonotype was recorded at least ten times. This chain connects TRBV20-1 to TRBJ2-5; possibly TRBD1 for D (6 bases). Trimming left V 2 bases short and J 9 bases short, with 22 bases between. CDR1 and CDR2 (germline): DFQATT, SNEGSKA (reference sequence). CDR3 length: 15 amino acids. The CDR3 DNA follows: TGCAGTGCTAGACCCAGGGGACCGACCTTCGGGCCCCAGTACTTC. Amino acids: CSARPRGPTFGPQYF.